This T cell receptor beta chain was observed in a study of cytomegalovirus exposure and HLA in healthy donors. Whole-study results and caveats: In a later analysis, at a false discovery rate of 0.05, approximately 16,000 TCR beta sequences were associated with HLA alleles. Upon later analysis, HLA-associated TCR beta chains proved more clonally expanded than other, equally common chains. Sequencing probably produced one cluster of sequence variants that were highly shared.

A multiplex PCR was run with 60 Vbeta primers and 13 Jbeta primers. In the authors' workflow: Some 11 million shared chains were among the approximately 76 million unique TCR beta chains that a later analysis counted. Produced via immunoSEQ multiplex PCR; TCRdb's table is partial and in-frame only. Clone size and the V and J calls come from that table; the DNA yielded D and trimming. The sample has about 160,000 clones; about 83% are singletons. This CDR3 has 15 residues. Germline V gene data show CDR1 as SGDLS and CDR2 as YYNGEE. Comments on this clone: Its specificity is not known.

The chain uses TRBV9 and TRBJ2-5; TRBD2 matches at 11 bases. The last part of the DNA fits TRBJ2-7 better; the J call may be wrong. Sequences were obtained from PBMCs. The source of this sequence is a man between 35 and 55 years old in good health and CMV-seropositive. CDR3: CASSVGSGRAYEQYF. CDR3 bases: TGTGCCAGCAGCGTAGGTAGCGGGAGGGCCTACGAGCAGTACTTC.